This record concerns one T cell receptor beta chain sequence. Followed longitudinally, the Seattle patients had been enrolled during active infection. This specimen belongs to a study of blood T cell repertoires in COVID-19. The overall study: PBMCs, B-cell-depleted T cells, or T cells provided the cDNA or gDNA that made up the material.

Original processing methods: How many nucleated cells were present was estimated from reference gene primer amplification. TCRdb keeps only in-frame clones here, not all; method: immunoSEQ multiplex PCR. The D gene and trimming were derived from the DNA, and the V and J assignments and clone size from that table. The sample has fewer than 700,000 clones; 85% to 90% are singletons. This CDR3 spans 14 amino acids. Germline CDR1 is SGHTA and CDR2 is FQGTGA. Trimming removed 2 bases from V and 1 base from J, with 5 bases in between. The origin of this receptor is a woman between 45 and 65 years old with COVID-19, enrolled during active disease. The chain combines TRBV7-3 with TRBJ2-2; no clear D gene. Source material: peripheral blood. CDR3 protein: CASSLVQNTGELFF. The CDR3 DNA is TGTGCCAGCAGCTTAGTCCAGAACACCGGGGAGCTGTTTTTT. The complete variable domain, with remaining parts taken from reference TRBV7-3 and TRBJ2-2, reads GAGVSQTPSNKVTEKGKYVELRCDPISGHTALYWYRQSLGQGPEFLIYFQGTGAADDSGLPNDRFFAVRPEGSVSTLKIQRTERGDSAVYLCASSLVQNTGELFFGEGSRLTVL.